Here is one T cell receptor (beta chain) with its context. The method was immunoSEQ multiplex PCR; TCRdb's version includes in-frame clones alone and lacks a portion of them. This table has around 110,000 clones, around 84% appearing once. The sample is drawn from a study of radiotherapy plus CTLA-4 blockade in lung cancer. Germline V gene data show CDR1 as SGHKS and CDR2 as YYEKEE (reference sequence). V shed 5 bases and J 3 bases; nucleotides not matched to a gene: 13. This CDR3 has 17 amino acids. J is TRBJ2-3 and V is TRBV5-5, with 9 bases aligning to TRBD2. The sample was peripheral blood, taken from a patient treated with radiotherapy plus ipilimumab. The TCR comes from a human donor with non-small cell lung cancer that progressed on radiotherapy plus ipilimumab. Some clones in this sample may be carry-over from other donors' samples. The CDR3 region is CASSLSLNLAGTDTQYF. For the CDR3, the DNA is TGTGCCAGCAGTTTGTCCCTTAATCTAGCGGGGACAGATACGCAGTATTTT.